The rows below give T cell receptor beta chains drawn from one sample of a study of T cell responses to AZD1222 COVID-19 vaccine. Profiling relied on immunoSEQ multiplex PCR, and the TCRdb table lists in-frame clones only, not all of them. This table has 89,000 or so clones, around 86% appearing once. This specimen consisted of peripheral blood, obtained on day 0 of AZD1222 vaccination. The receptors here all came from an adult in good health. Each CDR3 is given with its conserved first and last residue. D genes are given only for firm matches. Expanded clones get a size class; other rows say once, few or many, or leave the size out.

. . TRBJ1-1 TRBV3-1/TRBV3-2 CASSQVGTGEAFF TGTGCCAGCAGCCAAGTAGGGACGGGTGAAGCTTTCTTT
. . TRBJ1-6 TRBV15 CATSRTNTQGSNSPLHF TGTGCCACCAGCAGAACAAACACGCAGGGAAGCAATTCACCCCTCCACTTT
. . TRBJ1-1 TRBV7-9 CASRRENTEAFF TGTGCCAGCAGACGAGAGAACACTGAAGCTTTCTTT
. few TRBJ2-1 TRBV7-2 CASSLMGTTDNEQFF TGTGCCAGCAGCTTAATGGGGACCACGGACAATGAGCAGTTCTTC
TRBD2 . TRBJ2-7 TRBV7-2 CASSVRTSGIYEQYF TGTGCCAGCAGCGTTCGGACTAGCGGGATTTACGAGCAGTACTTC
TRBD2 . TRBJ2-7 TRBV28 CASSLSSGRAREQYF TGTGCCAGCAGTTTATCTAGCGGGAGGGCCCGCGAGCAGTACTTC
TRBD1 . TRBJ2-7 TRBV5-1 CASSLADRGGSYEQYF TGCGCCAGCAGCTTGGCCGACAGGGGTGGTTCCTACGAGCAGTACTTC
TRBD1 . TRBJ1-1 TRBV7-2 CASSLYRDSNTEAFF TGTGCCAGCAGCCTTTACAGGGACAGCAACACTGAAGCTTTCTTT
TRBD1 . TRBJ2-7 TRBV11-2 CASSLDIYRGEPPYEQYF TGTGCCAGCAGCTTGGACATATACAGGGGCGAACCCCCCTACGAGCAGTACTTC
. . TRBJ1-2 TRBV10-3 CAISERDTGIYGYTF TGTGCCATCAGTGAGCGGGATACAGGGATCTATGGCTACACCTTC
. . TRBJ1-2 TRBV6-5 CASSLTGTLYGYTF TGTGCCAGCAGTCTGACCGGGACGCTATATGGCTACACCTTC
. . TRBJ2-7 TRBV24-1 CATSDLQGLYEQYF TGTGCCACCAGTGATTTGCAGGGGCTCTACGAGCAGTACTTC
TRBD2 . TRBJ2-7 TRBV6-5 CASSPYSGREYEQYF TGTGCCAGCAGTCCTTATAGCGGGAGGGAGTACGAGCAGTACTTC
. many TRBJ2-6 TRBV5-8 CASSLALPSSGANVLTF TGTGCCAGCAGCTTGGCACTTCCAAGCTCTGGGGCCAACGTCCTGACTTTC
. . TRBJ2-7 TRBV28 CASSLPPGGRAYEQYF TGTGCCAGCAGTTTACCCCCAGGGGGGAGGGCCTACGAGCAGTACTTC
TRBD2 . TRBJ2-1 TRBV7-2 CASSLGLAARDEQFF TGTGCCAGCAGCTTAGGACTAGCGGCCCGGGATGAGCAGTTCTTC
TRBD1 few TRBJ1-4 TRBV18 CASSPGQGNEKLFF TGTGCCAGCTCACCAGGACAGGGAAATGAAAAACTGTTTTTT
TRBD2 . TRBJ2-7 TRBV27 CASSWSGTSGYEQYF TGTGCCAGCAGCTGGAGCGGGACTAGCGGCTACGAGCAGTACTTC
TRBD2 . TRBJ2-5 TRBV10-3 CAISGGLAGEAETQYF TGTGCCATCAGTGGGGGACTAGCGGGAGAGGCAGAGACCCAGTACTTC
TRBD1 . TRBJ1-2 TRBV28 CASNGQGLGYGYTF TGTGCCAGCAACGGACAGGGTCTGGGCTATGGCTACACCTTC
TRBD1 . TRBJ2-7 TRBV27 CASSSLGDRDYEQYF TGTGCCAGCAGTAGCCTGGGGGACAGGGACTACGAGCAGTACTTC
. . TRBJ2-1 TRBV12-5 CASGLSPGDGNNEQFF TGTGCTAGTGGTTTGTCCCCAGGGGACGGAAACAATGAGCAGTTCTTC
TRBD1 . TRBJ1-2 TRBV28 CASSDRVGRNYGYTF TGTGCCAGCTCCGACAGGGTCGGTCGCAACTATGGCTACACCTTC
. . TRBJ1-2 TRBV27 CASSRLGGGLGLYGYTF TGTGCCAGCAGTCGCCTAGGGGGAGGTTTAGGTTTATATGGCTACACCTTC
. . TRBJ2-5 TRBV5-7 CASSLGASQETQYF TGTGCCAGCAGCTTGGGAGCCAGCCAAGAGACCCAGTACTTC
. . TRBJ1-5 TRBV3-1/TRBV3-2 CASSPYRNGQPQHF TGTGCCAGCAGCCCCTACAGGAACGGACAGCCCCAGCATTTT
. . TRBJ1-2 TRBV5-1 CASSSGDSNPYGYTF TGCGCCAGCAGCTCGGGGGACTCCAATCCCTATGGCTACACCTTC
TRBD2 once TRBJ2-1 TRBV9 CASSERASGSYTYNEQFF TGTGCCAGCAGCGAGCGGGCTAGCGGGAGTTACACCTACAATGAGCAGTTCTTC
TRBD1 . TRBJ2-1 TRBV4-2 CASSGGTGSNEQFF TGTGCCAGCAGCGGCGGGACAGGGTCCAATGAGCAGTTCTTC
. few TRBJ1-5 TRBV28 CASSFPGDNQPQHF TGTGCCAGCAGTTTCCCAGGGGACAATCAGCCCCAGCATTTT
. . TRBJ2-2 TRBV7-3 CASSRGGPPNTGELFF TGTGCCAGCAGCCGAGGAGGGCCCCCGAACACCGGGGAGCTGTTTTTT
TRBD2 . TRBJ2-1 TRBV9 CASSVGASGYNEQFF TGTGCCAGCAGCGTAGGGGCTAGCGGTTACAATGAGCAGTTCTTC
. . TRBJ2-3 TRBV12-5 CASGERTDTQYF TGTGCTAGTGGCGAGCGGACAGATACGCAGTATTTT
. . TRBJ1-4 TRBV24-1 CATSPGGGGNEKLFF TGTGCCACCAGTCCCGGTGGAGGGGGAAATGAAAAACTGTTTTTT
. . TRBJ1-2 TRBV5-1 CASSLTGPYTF TGCGCCAGCAGCTTAACTGGGCCCTACACCTTC
. . TRBJ2-1 TRBV5-4 CASSSLDEQFF TGTGCCAGCAGCTCCCTCGATGAGCAGTTCTTC
TRBD2 . TRBJ2-5 TRBV4-1 CASSLTSGSETQYF TGCGCCAGCAGCCTAACTAGCGGGAGTGAGACCCAGTACTTC
. . TRBJ1-1 TRBV12-3/TRBV12-4 CASSLRNVAFF TGTGCCAGCAGTTTACGAAACGTAGCTTTCTTT
. . TRBJ1-1 TRBV6-5 CASSYSRQQNTEAFF TGTGCCAGCAGTTACTCGAGGCAGCAGAACACTGAAGCTTTCTTT
. . TRBJ2-5 TRBV7-8 CASSYPSTGRGPQETQYF TGTGCCAGCAGCTACCCTTCAACAGGGAGGGGTCCCCAAGAGACCCAGTACTTC
. few TRBJ1-1 TRBV11-2 CASSLGDRAVRAFF TGTGCCAGCAGCTTAGGGGACCGGGCGGTTCGAGCTTTCTTT
. . TRBJ1-5 TRBV18 CASSPGSHHQPQHF TGTGCCAGCTCACCAGGCAGCCATCATCAGCCCCAGCATTTT
. . TRBJ1-3 TRBV28 CASSLQGAGGNTIYF TGTGCCAGCAGTCTCCAAGGGGCGGGTGGAAACACCATATATTTT
TRBD1 . TRBJ2-7 TRBV11-1 CASSRRTGRYEQYF TGTGCCAGCAGCCGACGGACAGGCCGCTACGAGCAGTACTTC
. few TRBJ1-5 TRBV7-2 CASSSVGSNQPQHF TGTGCCAGCAGCTCCGTGGGGAGCAATCAGCCCCAGCATTTT
. . TRBJ2-3 TRBV21-1 CASCPGTGCWGNTDTQYF TGTGCCAGCTGCCCCGGGACAGGGTGCTGGGGAAACACAGATACGCAGTATTTT
. . TRBJ2-7 TRBV18 CASSPPIGTGHEQYF TGTGCCAGCTCACCACCGATCGGGACCGGTCACGAGCAGTACTTC
TRBD2 . TRBJ2-7 TRBV6-2/TRBV6-3 CASSYLAGLGEQYF TGTGCCAGCAGTTACCTAGCGGGACTAGGAGAGCAGTACTTC
. . TRBJ1-6 TRBV27 CASSERIRYNSPLHF TGTGCCAGCAGTGAGAGGATTCGGTATAATTCACCCCTCCACTTT
TRBD2 . TRBJ2-1 TRBV2 CATEREASYNEQFF TGTGCCACGGAGCGGGAGGCCAGCTACAATGAGCAGTTCTTC
. . TRBJ2-3 TRBV28 CASSLLRASTDTQYF TGTGCCAGCAGTTTACTCCGAGCTAGCACAGATACGCAGTATTTT
TRBD2 . TRBJ2-1 TRBV29-1 CSVVGGRGYNEQFF TGCAGCGTTGTCGGCGGGAGGGGCTACAATGAGCAGTTCTTC
. . TRBJ1-5 TRBV15 CATSSHAGLNQPQHF TGTGCCACCAGCAGCCACGCAGGCCTCAATCAGCCCCAGCATTTT
TRBD2 . TRBJ2-2 TRBV9 CASSVVTSGANTGELFF TGTGCCAGCAGCGTAGTGACTAGCGGGGCGAACACCGGGGAGCTGTTTTTT
TRBD2 . TRBJ2-5 TRBV19 CASSIGTSGRAAQETQYF TGTGCCAGTAGTATTGGGACTAGCGGGAGGGCCGCCCAAGAGACCCAGTACTTC